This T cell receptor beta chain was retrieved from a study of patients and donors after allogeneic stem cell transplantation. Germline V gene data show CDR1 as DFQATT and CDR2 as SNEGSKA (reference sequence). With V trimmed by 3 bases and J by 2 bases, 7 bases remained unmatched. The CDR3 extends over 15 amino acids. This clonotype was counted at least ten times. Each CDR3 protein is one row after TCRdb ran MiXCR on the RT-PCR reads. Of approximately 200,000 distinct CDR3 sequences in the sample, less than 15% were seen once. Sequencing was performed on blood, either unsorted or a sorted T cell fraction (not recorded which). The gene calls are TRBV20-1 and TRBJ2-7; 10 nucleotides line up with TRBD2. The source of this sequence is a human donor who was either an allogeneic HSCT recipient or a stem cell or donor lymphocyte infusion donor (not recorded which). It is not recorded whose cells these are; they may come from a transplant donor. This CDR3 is CSASSLAGAAYEQYF. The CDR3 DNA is TGCAGTGCTAGTTCTCTAGCGGGAGCCGCCTACGAGCAGTACTTC.